This TCR beta chain stems from a study of T cell repertoires and HLA-DP antigens. Findings of the study overall: Clones undetected before culture averaged approximately 34% against one allele and approximately 51% against the other.

CDR1 is MNHEY, CDR2 SMNVEV, per germline (reference sequence). With V trimmed by 5 bases and J by 6 bases, 11 bases remained unmatched. The length of the CDR3 is 15 residues. A remark on this clone: Its antigen is unidentified.

The assay was immunoSEQ multiplex PCR, and TCRdb's table has in-frame clones only and misses some. The data show approximately 100,000 clones, around nine tenths seen once. This clonotype was obtained from a middle-aged man in good health and CMV-seronegative. Sample: CD4+ T cells from PBMCs. V is TRBV27 and J is TRBJ2-7, with 9 nucleotides matching TRBD1. The CDR3 DNA follows: TGTGCCAGCAGTCCCCTCGGACAGGGGCACACCGAGCAGTACTTC. Translation: CASSPLGQGHTEQYF.